These T cell receptor beta chains were read from a single sample in a study of T cell responses to AZD1222 COVID-19 vaccine. Generated by immunoSEQ multiplex PCR, the TCRdb table keeps only in-frame clones and is missing some. This sample has fewer than 150,000 clones; just over 90% occur once, and the top ten carry around 3.7%. The material was peripheral blood, obtained on day 0 of AZD1222 vaccination. Source of these receptors: an adult in good health. Each CDR3 is given with its conserved first and last residue. The D gene is left open where the match is weak. Clone size is given for some rows only: seen once, a few or many times, or a class if the clone is expanded.

>13|TRBJ2-5|NA|TRBV5-4|NA
TGTGCCAGCAGTCGAGGTCCGGGAGAGACCCAGTACTTC
CASSRGPGETQYF
>18|TRBJ1-5|TRBD1|TRBV6-4|NA
TGTGCCAGCAGTGAAGGATTTATTGACAGGGTGAGTAATCAGCCCCAGCATTTT
CASSEGFIDRVSNQPQHF
>12|TRBJ1-2|NA|TRBV27|NA
TGTGCCAGCAGTCCATCAGCGTATGGCTACACCTTC
CASSPSAYGYTF
>13|TRBJ1-5|NA|TRBV2|NA
TGTGCCAGCAGTGGGCCGGCAGATCAGCCCCAGCATTTT
CASSGPADQPQHF
>14|TRBJ2-7|NA|TRBV4-2|NA
TGTGCCAGCAGCCAAGATTGGGACTCCTCCGAGCAGTACTTC
CASSQDWDSSEQYF
>14|TRBJ1-1|NA|TRBV2|NA
TGTGCCAGCAGTGCGTCCAGGGGGAACACTGAAGCTTTCTTT
CASSASRGNTEAFF
>14|TRBJ1-2|NA|TRBV7-9|NA
TGTGCCAGCAGCTTAGGCATGGACCCCTATGGCTACACCTTC
CASSLGMDPYGYTF
>16|TRBJ2-4|NA|TRBV3-1/TRBV3-2|NA
TGTGCCAGCAGCGACTGGGACTTCCAGGGGAAAAACATTCAGTACTTC
CASSDWDFQGKNIQYF
>16|TRBJ1-5|TRBD1|TRBV19|NA
TGTGCCAGTAGTATCGACAGGGGGCTCGGCAATCAGCCCCAGCATTTT
CASSIDRGLGNQPQHF
>15|TRBJ1-3|NA|TRBV6-5|once
TGTGCCAGCAGTTACGGAGGGGGAACTGGAAACACCATATATTTT
CASSYGGGTGNTIYF
>13|TRBJ1-3|NA|TRBV10-3|NA
TGTGCCATAGTCCCGAACTCTGGAAACACCATATATTTT
CAIVPNSGNTIYF
>16|TRBJ1-3|NA|TRBV2|NA
TGTGCCGTCGCCTTAAGTCAGGGTCCCTCTGGAAACACCATATATTTT
CAVALSQGPSGNTIYF
>16|TRBJ2-7|TRBD2|TRBV18|NA
TGTGCCAGCTCACCTCAAGCGGGGACTAACTCCTACGAGCAGTACTTC
CASSPQAGTNSYEQYF
>14|TRBJ1-1|TRBD1|TRBV11-3|NA
TGTGCCAGCAGCGTAAGGACAGGGTCGACTGAAGCTTTCTTT
CASSVRTGSTEAFF
>10|TRBJ1-1|NA|TRBV20-1|NA
TGCAGTGCTAGGGCTCAGCGGGCTTTCTTT
CSARAQRAFF
>16|TRBJ1-3|NA|TRBV5-1|NA
TGCGCCAGCAGCTTGGCCGGTGGCAGCTCTGGAAACACCATATATTTT
CASSLAGGSSGNTIYF
>15|TRBJ2-7|TRBD2|TRBV6-5|NA
TGTGCCAGCAGCGCCGGACTAGCGGATAACTACGAGCAGTACTTC
CASSAGLADNYEQYF
>15|TRBJ1-1|NA|TRBV7-9|NA
TGTGCCAGCAGCCCCCCACGACAGTCAAACACTGAAGCTTTCTTT
CASSPPRQSNTEAFF
>13|TRBJ2-7|NA|TRBV27|NA
TGTGCCAGCGGGCCACTCCAGGGTTACGAGCAGTACTTC
CASGPLQGYEQYF
>14|TRBJ1-2|NA|TRBV6-2/TRBV6-3|NA
TGTGCCAGCAGTTACGACTTTCGTCAGGGCGGCTACACCTTC
CASSYDFRQGGYTF
>12|TRBJ1-5|NA|TRBV24-1|NA
TGTGCCACCAGTGCCCCACATCAGCCCCAGCATTTT
CATSAPHQPQHF
>15|TRBJ2-7|TRBD1|TRBV14|NA
TGTGCCAGCAGCCCGTCCGGGACAGACTACTACGAGCAGTACTTC
CASSPSGTDYYEQYF
>17|TRBJ1-1|NA|TRBV5-8|NA
TGTGCCAGCAGCCGCCGGATTGGGGACACCCTACCCGCTGAGGCTTTCTTT
CASSRRIGDTLPAEAFF
>17|TRBJ1-6|TRBD1|TRBV18|NA
TGTGCCAGCTCCCCTCAGACAGGGAGCTCCTATAATTCACCCCTCCACTTT
CASSPQTGSSYNSPLHF
>15|TRBJ2-5|TRBD1|TRBV11-2|few
TGTGCCAGCGGGAGCGGACAGGGGGCGGGAGAGACCCAGTACTTC
CASGSGQGAGETQYF
>11|TRBJ1-1|NA|TRBV5-1|NA
TGCGCCAGCAGCTTTGGGATTGAAGCTTTCTTT
CASSFGIEAFF
>15|TRBJ2-3|TRBD2|TRBV7-2|NA
TGTGCCAGCAGCCCCCCGGCGGGAGACACAGATACGCAGTATTTT
CASSPPAGDTDTQYF
>16|TRBJ1-1|NA|TRBV19|NA
TGTGCCAGTAGTCCAGACGGACGGATGGGGAACACTGAAGCTTTCTTT
CASSPDGRMGNTEAFF
>15|TRBJ1-5|NA|TRBV5-5|NA
TGTGCCAGCAGCCAGAGGACGGGTGGGAATCAGCCCCAGCATTTT
CASSQRTGGNQPQHF
>14|TRBJ2-5|NA|TRBV25-1|NA
TGTGCCAGCAGTGAATTCAGGGGCCAAGAGACCCAGTACTTC
CASSEFRGQETQYF
>15|TRBJ1-3|NA|TRBV9|NA
TGTGCCAGCAGCAGGCGAGCGTCCTCTGGAAACACCATATATTTT
CASSRRASSGNTIYF
>13|TRBJ1-6|NA|TRBV6-5|once
TGTGCCAGCAAACGGGAGTACGGCTCACCCCTCCACTTT
CASKREYGSPLHF
>12|TRBJ2-7|NA|TRBV6-5|NA
TGTGCCAGCAGTCCTTCTTCCTACGAGCAGTACTTC
CASSPSSYEQYF
>14|TRBJ2-5|TRBD2|TRBV7-2|NA
TGTGCCAGCAGGGGAGCGGGGGACTATGAGACCCAGTACTTC
CASRGAGDYETQYF
>17|TRBJ2-3|NA|TRBV15|NA
TGTGCCACCAGCAGAACCAGCCTCCATAGGGGCACAGATACGCAGTATTTT
CATSRTSLHRGTDTQYF
>18|TRBJ1-5|TRBD1|TRBV2|NA
TGTGCCAGCAGTCCCCGGGACAGGGGGCCCTTTAGCAATCAGCCCCAGCATTTT
CASSPRDRGPFSNQPQHF
>14|TRBJ1-1|NA|TRBV4-1|NA
TGCGCCAGCGGTACCCCGATGATGAACACTGAAGCTTTCTTT
CASGTPMMNTEAFF
>13|TRBJ1-5|TRBD1|TRBV19|NA
TGTGCCAGTAGGAGGGACAGCCCTGGACCCCAGCATTTT
CASRRDSPGPQHF
>13|TRBJ2-7|TRBD1|TRBV5-1|NA
TGCGCCAGCAGCTCCCCGGGACAGGGGCTCCAGTACTTC
CASSSPGQGLQYF
>16|TRBJ2-7|TRBD2|TRBV11-3|NA
TGTGCCAGCAGCTTAGACCAACTAGCGCCGTCCTACGAGCAGTACTTC
CASSLDQLAPSYEQYF